These 6 T cell receptor beta chains were sequenced from one sample in a study of T cell responses to AZD1222 COVID-19 vaccine. The method was immunoSEQ multiplex PCR; TCRdb's version includes in-frame clones alone and lacks a portion of them. The sample contains some 140,000 clones, more than 85% of which appear only once. Sequenced material: peripheral blood, taken on day 0 of AZD1222 vaccination. These receptors came from an adult in good health.

The chain carries TRBV4-1 and TRBJ1-5; D is ambiguous. Germline V gene data show CDR1 as MGHRA and CDR2 as YSYEKL. V was cut by 0 bases and J by 4 bases, with 4 bases left in between. CDR3 length: 13 amino acids. The CDR3 DNA follows: TGCGCCAGCAGCCAAGATCAGAATCAGCCCCAGCATTTT. It yields the protein CASSQDQNQPQHF.

The chain links TRBV5-1 to TRBJ2-3; a weak D match, TRBD2 (5 bases). Germline loops: CDR1 SGHRS, CDR2 YFSETQ. Trimming left V 0 bases short and J 6 bases short, with 14 bases between. This CDR3 is built from 15 residues. The CDR3 here is CASSLGGQTGDTQYF. DNA for the CDR3: TGCGCCAGCAGCTTGGGAGGTCAGACGGGGGATACGCAGTATTTT. Combining the CDR3 with reference TRBV5-1 and TRBJ2-3 gives the whole variable domain KAGVTQTPRYLIKTRGQQVTLSCSPISGHRSVSWYQQTPGQGLQFLFEYFSETQRNKGNFPGRFSGRQFSNSRSEMNVSTLELGDSALYLCASSLGGQTGDTQYFGPGTRLTVL.

The chain couples TRBV11-2 to TRBJ2-3, with D possibly called TRBD1 or TRBD2 (6 bases each). V lost 4 bases and J 7 bases, leaving 21 bases between the germline ends. The CDR3 is 16 amino acids. CDR1 and CDR2 (germline): SGHAT, FQNNGV. CDR3 bases: TGTGCCAGCAGCTCCCTTAGGGGGGTGGTTCGGCATACGCAGTATTTT. This encodes CASSSLRGVVRHTQYF.

The V call is TRBV5-1, the J call TRBJ1-1; D unresolved. V lost 0 bases to trimming and J lost 0 bases, with 18 bases between them. Per germline, CDR1 SGHRS and CDR2 YFSETQ. This CDR3 comprises 18 residues. The CDR3 loop reads CASSLALGRTTMNTEAFF. CDR3 coding DNA: TGCGCCAGCAGCTTGGCGTTGGGTAGAACAACGATGAACACTGAAGCTTTCTTT.

V gene TRBV27 combines with J gene TRBJ2-5; D unresolved. Germline lookup yields CDR1 MNHEY and CDR2 SMNVEV (reference sequence). The V gene lost 4 bases and the J gene lost 2 bases, with 14 bases spanning the gap. This CDR3 spans 15 amino acids. In DNA form, the CDR3 reads TGTGCCAGCAGTTACCTAGGCAAGAGTCAAGAGACCCAGTACTTC. This translates into CASSYLGKSQETQYF.

The chain has TRBV24-1 and TRBJ1-1; D gene ambiguous. Germline CDR1 KGHDR, CDR2 SFDVKD. The V end lost 12 bases, the J end lost 3 bases, and 7 bases lay between the germline ends. The CDR3 totals 10 residues. In DNA, the CDR3 is TGTGCCGCGGGCGACACTGAAGCTTTCTTT. Translation gives CAAGDTEAFF.